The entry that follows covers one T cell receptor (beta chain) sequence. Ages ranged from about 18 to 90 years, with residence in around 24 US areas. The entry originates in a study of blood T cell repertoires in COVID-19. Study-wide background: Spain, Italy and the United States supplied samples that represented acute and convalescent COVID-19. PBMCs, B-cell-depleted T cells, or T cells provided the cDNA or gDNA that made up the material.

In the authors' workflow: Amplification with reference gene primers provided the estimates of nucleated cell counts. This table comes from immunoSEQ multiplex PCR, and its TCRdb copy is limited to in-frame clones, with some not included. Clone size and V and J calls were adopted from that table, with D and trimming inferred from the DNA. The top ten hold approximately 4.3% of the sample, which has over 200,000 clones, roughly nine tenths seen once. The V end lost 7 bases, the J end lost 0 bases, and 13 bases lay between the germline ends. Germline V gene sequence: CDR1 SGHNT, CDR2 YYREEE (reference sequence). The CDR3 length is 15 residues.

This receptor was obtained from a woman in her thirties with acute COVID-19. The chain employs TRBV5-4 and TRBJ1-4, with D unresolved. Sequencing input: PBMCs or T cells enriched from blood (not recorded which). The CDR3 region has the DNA TGTGCCAGCCGCGAAGCCCCTGCAACTAATGAAAAACTGTTTTTT. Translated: CASREAPATNEKLFF.